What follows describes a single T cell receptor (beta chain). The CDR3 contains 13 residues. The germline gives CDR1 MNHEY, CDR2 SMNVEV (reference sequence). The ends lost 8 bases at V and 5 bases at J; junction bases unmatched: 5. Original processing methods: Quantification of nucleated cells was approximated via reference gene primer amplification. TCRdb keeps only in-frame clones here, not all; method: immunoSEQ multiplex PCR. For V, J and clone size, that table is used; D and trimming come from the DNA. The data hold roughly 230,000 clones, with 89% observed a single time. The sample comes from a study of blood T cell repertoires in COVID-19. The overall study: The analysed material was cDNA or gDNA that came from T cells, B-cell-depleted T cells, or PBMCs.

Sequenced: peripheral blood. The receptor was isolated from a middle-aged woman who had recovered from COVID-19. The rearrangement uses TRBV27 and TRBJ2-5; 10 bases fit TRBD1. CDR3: CASQTGGSETQYF. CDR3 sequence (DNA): TGTGCCAGCCAGACAGGGGGCAGCGAGACCCAGTACTTC.